This TCR beta chain was identified in a study of response to subunit inactivated influenza vaccine. Study-level findings and limits: Only a handful of new T cells, the authors suggested, are recruited with each seasonal influenza vaccination.

TCRdb reprocessed the RT-PCR reads with MiXCR, giving one entry per CDR3 protein. The table lists about 500,000 distinct CDR3 sequences, around 7.7% of them singletons. V lost 5 bases and J lost 1, with 16 bases in between. Germline lookup yields CDR1 SGHTA and CDR2 FQGNSA. The CDR3 consists of 16 residues. Regarding this clonotype: Its antigen remains unknown.

This rearrangement joins TRBV7-2 to TRBJ2-3; a possible D gene is TRBD1 (6 bases). Source: PBMCs from blood, taken about 23 months after vaccination. The clonotype originates from a man aged 50-75 years who received an inactivated influenza vaccine. In DNA form, the CDR3 reads TGTGCCAGCAGCGCCACCGGGACAATACGCACAGATACGCAGTATTTT. Amino acids: CASSATGTIRTDTQYF.